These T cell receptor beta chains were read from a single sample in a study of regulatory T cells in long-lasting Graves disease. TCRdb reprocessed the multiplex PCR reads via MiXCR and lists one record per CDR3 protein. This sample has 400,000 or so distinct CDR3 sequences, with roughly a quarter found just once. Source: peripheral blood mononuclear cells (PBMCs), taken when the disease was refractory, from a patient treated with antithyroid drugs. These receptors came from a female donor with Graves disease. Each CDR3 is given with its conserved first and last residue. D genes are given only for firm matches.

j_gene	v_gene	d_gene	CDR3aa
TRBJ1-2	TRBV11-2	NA	CASSLVPRGGYTF
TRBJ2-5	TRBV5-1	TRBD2	CASSLAGLAVQETQYF
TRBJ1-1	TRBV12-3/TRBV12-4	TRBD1	CASSRAQGTTEAFF
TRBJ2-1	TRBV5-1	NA	CAGSSLKDNEQFF
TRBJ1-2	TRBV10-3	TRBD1	CAIDRDSDYGYTF
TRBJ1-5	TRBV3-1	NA	CASSQDRTQPQHF
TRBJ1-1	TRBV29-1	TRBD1	CSVVVRGDGTEAFF
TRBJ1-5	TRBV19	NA	CASSISVYSNQPQHF
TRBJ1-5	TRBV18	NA	CASSPGGPSNQPQHF
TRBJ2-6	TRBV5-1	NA	CASSGPQGTNVLTF
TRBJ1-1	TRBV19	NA	CASSSDDRSHGGAFF
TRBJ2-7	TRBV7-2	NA	CASSPIAGLGAGEQYF
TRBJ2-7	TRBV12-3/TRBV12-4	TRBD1	CASSIRDSSYEQYF
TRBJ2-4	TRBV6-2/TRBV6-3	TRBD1	CASSYGAGQGNIQYF
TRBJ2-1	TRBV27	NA	CASSFGRGGRLSYNEQFF
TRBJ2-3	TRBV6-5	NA	CASSYSTSGDTQYF
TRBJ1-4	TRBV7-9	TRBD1	CASSFSGQGSEKLFF
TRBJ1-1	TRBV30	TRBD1	CAWTPGQGDTEAFF
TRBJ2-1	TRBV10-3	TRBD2	CAIRSGIYEQFF
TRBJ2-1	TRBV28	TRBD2	CASSASGRAQFF
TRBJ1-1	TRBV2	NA	CASSTAPYTEAFF
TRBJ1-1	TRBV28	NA	CASSRGDGQGFVAFF
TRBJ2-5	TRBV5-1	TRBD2	CASSLRAGGKLETQYF
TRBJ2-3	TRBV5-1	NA	CASSLQWGPDTQYF
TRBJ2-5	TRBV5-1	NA	CASSLEGSWQETQYF
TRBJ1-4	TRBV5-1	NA	CASSGPGNEKLFF
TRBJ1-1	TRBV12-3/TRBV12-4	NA	CASSGYLRGRDTEAFF
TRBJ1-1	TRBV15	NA	CATSRDVIGGTEAFF
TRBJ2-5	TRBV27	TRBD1	CASSLRPTGGRETQYF
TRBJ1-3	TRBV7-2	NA	CASSPSGEFSGNTIYF